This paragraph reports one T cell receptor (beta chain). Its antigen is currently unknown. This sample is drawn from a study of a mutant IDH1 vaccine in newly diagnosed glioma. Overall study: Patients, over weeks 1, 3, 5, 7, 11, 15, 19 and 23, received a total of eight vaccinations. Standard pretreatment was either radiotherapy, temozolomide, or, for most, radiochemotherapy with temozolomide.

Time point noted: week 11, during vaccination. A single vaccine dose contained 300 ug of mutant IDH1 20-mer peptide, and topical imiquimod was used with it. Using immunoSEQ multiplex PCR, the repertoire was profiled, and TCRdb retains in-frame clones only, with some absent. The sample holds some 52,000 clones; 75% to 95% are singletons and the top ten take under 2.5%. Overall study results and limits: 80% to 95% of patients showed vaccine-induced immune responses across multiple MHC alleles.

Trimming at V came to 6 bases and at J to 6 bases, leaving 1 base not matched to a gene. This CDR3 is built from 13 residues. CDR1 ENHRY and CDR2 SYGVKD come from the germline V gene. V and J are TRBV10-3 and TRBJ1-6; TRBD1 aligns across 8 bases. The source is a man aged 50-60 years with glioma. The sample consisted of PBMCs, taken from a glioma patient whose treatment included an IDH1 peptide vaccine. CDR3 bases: TGTGCCATCAGGGACAGGGTTAATTCACCCCTCCACTTT. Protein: CAIRDRVNSPLHF.